The rows below give T cell receptor beta chains drawn from one sample of a study of glioma-infiltrating T cells. TCRdb re-called the multiplex PCR reads through MiXCR, storing one row per CDR3 protein. The repertoire consists of 93,000 or so distinct CDR3 sequences, with 29% occurring once and the leading ten covering approximately 43%. Input material: glioma tissue, nonneoplastic brain tissue, or PBMCs (not recorded which). Source of these receptors: a human donor with low-grade glioma or glioblastoma, undergoing nonglioma brain surgery, or in good health (not recorded which). Each CDR3 is given with its conserved first and last residue. The D gene is left open where the match is weak. Clone size appears in some rows only: once, few, many, or a class for an expanded clone.

V	D	J	size	CDR3	DNA
TRBV6-4	.	TRBJ1-2	many	CASSDPPDGLTF	TGTGCCAGCAGTGACCCTCCTGATGGTCTCACCTTC
TRBV4-2	TRBD1	TRBJ1-1	many	CASGGQMNTEAFF	TGTGCCAGCGGGGGACAGATGAACACTGAAGCTTTCTTT
TRBV6-1	TRBD2	TRBJ2-5	.	CASSSTALGGETQYF	TGTGCCAGCAGTTCAACGGCCCTGGGAGGGGAGACCCAGTACTTC
TRBV6-1	.	TRBJ2-3	many	CASRGEGADTQYF	TGTGCCAGCAGGGGGGAGGGGGCAGATACGCAGTATTTT
TRBV7-2	.	TRBJ2-1	many	CASSFSTPYNEQFF	TGTGCCAGCAGCTTTTCCACTCCTTACAATGAGCAGTTCTTC
TRBV5-1	TRBD1	TRBJ2-2	.	CASSRGTGNTGELFF	TGCGCCAGCAGCCGCGGGACAGGGAACACCGGGGAGCTGTTTTTT
TRBV7-9	.	TRBJ2-7	.	CASSLSGATYEQYF	TGTGCCAGCAGCTTATCAGGGGCGACCTACGAGCAGTACTTC
TRBV20-1	.	TRBJ2-5	many	CSRRIGLRQETQYF	TGCAGTCGAAGGATAGGACTTAGACAAGAGACCCAGTACTTC
TRBV7-9	.	TRBJ2-1	.	CASSLIADEQFF	TGTGCCAGCAGCTTAATAGCTGACGAGCAGTTCTTC
TRBV6-1	TRBD2	TRBJ2-1	.	CASSSTSVQEQFF	TGTGCCAGCAGTTCAACTAGCGTCCAGGAGCAGTTCTTC
TRBV12-3/TRBV12-4	.	TRBJ2-7	.	CASSLVLPAEEQYF	TGTGCCAGCAGTTTGGTCCTCCCCGCCGAGGAGCAGTACTTC
TRBV20-1	.	TRBJ2-5	many	CSASSGITYF	TGCAGTGCTAGTTCCGGGATTACGTACTTC
TRBV7-2	.	TRBJ1-1	many	CASSLDPMNTEAFF	TGTGCCAGCAGCTTAGATCCGATGAACACTGAAGCTTTCTTT
TRBV7-9	.	TRBJ1-2	many	CASSHLNYGYTF	TGTGCCAGCAGCCACCTTAACTATGGCTACACCTTC
TRBV4-1	.	TRBJ1-6	.	CASSQERRVSPLHF	TGCGCCAGCAGCCAAGAAAGGAGGGTTTCACCCCTCCACTTT
TRBV7-2	TRBD2	TRBJ2-3	.	CASSPKRGGSTDTQYF	TGTGCCAGCAGCCCCAAGCGGGGAGGAAGCACAGATACGCAGTATTTT
TRBV6-2/TRBV6-3	TRBD2	TRBJ2-1	many	CASSSAGGPNEQFF	TGTGCCAGCAGTTCAGCGGGGGGCCCTAATGAGCAGTTCTTC
TRBV3-1	TRBD2	TRBJ2-3	.	CASSQGLAGPDTQYF	TGTGCCAGCAGCCAGGGACTAGCGGGGCCAGATACGCAGTATTTT
TRBV2	.	TRBJ2-1	.	CASSDGNNEQFF	TGTGCCAGCAGTGACGGAAACAATGAGCAGTTCTTC
TRBV2	.	TRBJ1-4	few	CASRAQGEKLFF	TGTGCCAGCAGGGCCCAGGGGGAAAAACTGTTTTTT
TRBV12-3/TRBV12-4	.	TRBJ2-1	many	CASNPNGYNEQFF	TGTGCCAGCAATCCGAACGGTTACAATGAGCAGTTCTTC
TRBV18	.	TRBJ2-7	few	CASQPQRGDEQYF	TGTGCCAGCCAACCGCAAAGGGGAGACGAGCAGTACTTC
TRBV11-1	TRBD2	TRBJ2-5	.	CASSLGLAGGRQETQYF	TGTGCCAGCAGCTTGGGACTAGCGGGGGGCCGCCAAGAGACCCAGTACTTC
TRBV28	.	TRBJ1-2	many	CASSLWSIGYTF	TGTGCCAGCAGTTTATGGTCCATTGGCTACACCTTC
TRBV2	TRBD1	TRBJ2-1	few	CASSHPGQGRDEQFF	TGTGCCAGCAGTCATCCGGGACAGGGAAGAGATGAGCAGTTCTTC
TRBV27	.	TRBJ2-6	.	CACSLYGGANVLTF	TGTGCCTGCAGTTTGTATGGGGGGGCCAACGTCCTGACTTTC
TRBV9	.	TRBJ2-7	.	CASSAGSEQYF	TGTGCCAGCAGCGCCGGTTCCGAGCAGTACTTC
TRBV27	.	TRBJ1-4	many	CASSRIGIPTNEKLFF	TGTGCCAGCAGTCGGATCGGCATCCCAACTAATGAAAAACTGTTTTTT
TRBV20-1	TRBD1	TRBJ1-2	many	CSAIQGYGYTF	TGCAGTGCTATACAGGGGTATGGCTACACCTTC
TRBV20-1	.	TRBJ2-7	medium-sized	CSARGNYEQYF	TGCAGTGCTAGAGGAAACTACGAGCAGTACTTC
TRBV4-2	.	TRBJ1-3	.	CASSQERGALGNTIYF	TGTGCCAGCAGCCAAGAACGAGGGGCTCTAGGAAACACCATATATTTT
TRBV6-4	TRBD2	TRBJ2-1	.	CASSATGGSNEQFF	TGTGCCAGCAGTGCCACGGGGGGTAGCAATGAGCAGTTCTTC
TRBV7-2	.	TRBJ1-4	many	CASSLSPTNEKLFF	TGTGCCAGCAGCTTAAGTCCAACTAATGAAAAACTGTTTTTT
TRBV6-1	TRBD1	TRBJ2-7	many	CAIRTGTDQYEQYF	TGTGCCATCCGAACCGGGACAGATCAGTACGAGCAGTACTTC